This T cell receptor (beta chain) was observed in a study of control samples from healthy donors and cancer patients. From germline, CDR1 is MGHRA and CDR2 YSYEKL. The length of the CDR3 is 17 residues. V lost 5 bases, J lost 7 bases, and 21 bases lay in between. Generated by immunoSEQ multiplex PCR, the TCRdb table keeps only in-frame clones and is missing some. The repertoire includes 84,000 or so clones, roughly 82% of them detected once, and around a tenth sits in the top ten. The sequenced sample was PBMCs. This sequence was found in a man in his 60s with head and neck cancer. The chain couples TRBV4-1 to TRBJ1-6; unclear D gene. The CDR3 bases are TGCGCCAGCAGCTTCGTTCTAGGCCCACTGGGAAATTCACCCCTCCACTTT. Protein product: CASSFVLGPLGNSPLHF.